This T cell receptor beta chain stems from a study of blood T cell repertoires in COVID-19. Across the whole study: The United States, Italy and Spain were the sources of the acute and convalescent COVID-19 samples.

Sequencing was performed with immunoSEQ multiplex PCR; in TCRdb, only in-frame clones are kept and a portion is missing. The sample has under 200,000 clones; more than 85% are singletons. CDR3 length equals 14 residues. Per germline, CDR1 LNHDA and CDR2 SQIVND (reference sequence). Trimming removed 9 bases from V and 6 bases from J; junction bases left unmatched: 10. Donors in Cohort 3 who had recovered were those with two negative PCRs, healthcare professional clearance, or resolution of their symptoms. V and J are TRBV19 and TRBJ2-1; 8 bases fit TRBD1. The receptor comes from a woman aged 45-59 years who had recovered from COVID-19. The material sequenced was PBMCs or T cells enriched from blood (not recorded which). The CDR3 region is CASKNGQGPNEQFF. DNA for the CDR3: TGTGCCAGCAAAAACGGACAGGGACCCAATGAGCAGTTCTTC.